The clone carrying this TCR beta chain was counted between two and nine times. This CDR3 contains 11 residues. V lost 2 bases, J lost 8 bases, and 6 bases lay in between. CDR1 DFQATT and CDR2 SNEGSKA come from the germline V gene (reference sequence). The data were obtained in a study of blood T cells in healthy people across ages. Background on the study: There was about one barcoded beta molecule captured by template switching per two T cells.

A second about 7 to 11 cycle PCR used barcoded and J-beta primers. TCRdb processed the 5' RACE reads anew with MiXCR; each CDR3 protein has one entry. The sample consists of about 750,000 distinct CDR3 sequences, about 53% of them appearing once. V is TRBV20-1 and J is TRBJ1-4; unclear D gene. The sequence came from an elderly man in good health. The sequencing input was blood. The CDR3 protein is CSARSGEKLFF. The CDR3 region has the DNA TGCAGTGCTAGAAGTGGCGAAAAACTGTTTTTT.